This section outlines one T cell receptor (beta chain) sequence together with its context. Its antigen is not identified. CDR3 and TCR beta VDJ profiling relied on genomic DNA as the template. One entry per CDR3 protein, called by TCRdb with MiXCR from the reads. The sample has about 150,000 distinct CDR3 sequences, about 40% seen once; the top ten hold under 9%. Trimming shortened V by 0 bases and J by 0 bases, and 18 bases separated the two germline ends. Germline CDR1 is SGDLS and CDR2 is YYNGEE. The CDR3 has 18 residues. These data belong to a study of CD8+CD57+ T cells in acquired aplastic anemia. Overall study: Average DNA yield from sorted CD4+ and CD8+ cells was approximately 3.2 ug. Healthy donors had, on average, approximately 9.9 million reads for their CD4+ cells.

Study-wide findings and caveats: Around 29 shared CD8+ CDR3s appeared highly expressed within patients' immunodominant clones.

The sequence came from a human donor in good health, serving as a control. Specimen: sorted CD4+, CD8+, or CD8+CD57+ T cells (not recorded which) from PBMCs. The chain combines TRBV9 with TRBJ1-1; the D gene is possibly TRBD1 (6 bases). CDR3 loop: CASSVGFSGGAMNTEAFF. For the CDR3, the DNA is TGTGCCAGCAGCGTAGGATTTAGCGGGGGGGCCATGAACACTGAAGCTTTCTTT. The whole variable domain, remainder taken from reference TRBV9 and TRBJ1-1, is DSGVTQTPKHLITATGQRVTLRCSPRSGDLSVYWYQQSLDQGLQFLIQYYNGEERAKGNILERFSAQQFPDLHSELNLSSLELGDSALYFCASSVGFSGGAMNTEAFFGQGTRLTVV.